These 24 T cell receptor beta chains originate from one sample sequenced in a study of regulatory T cells in long-lasting Graves disease. CDR3 regions were amplified by Arm-PCR using iRepertoire HTBI primers to build TCR beta libraries. TCRdb analysed the multiplex PCR reads with MiXCR anew, one entry per CDR3 protein. Of about 540,000 distinct CDR3 sequences listed, about 13% are singletons. Time point defined: newly diagnosed GD, antithyroid drugs for less than 3 months. RNA isolated from PBMCs was used to make the TCR library. The same specimen was also included in a second study, on T cells in Graves' hyperthyroidism and ophthalmopathy.

Sequenced here: peripheral blood mononuclear cells (PBMCs), sampled at new diagnosis, from a patient treated with antithyroid drugs. The receptors stem from a man aged 30 to 39 with Graves disease.

This chain uses TRBV2 with TRBJ1-2; TRBD1 matches 8 bases. Trimming took 6 bases from V and 7 from J; bases not matched to a gene: 7. CDR3 size: 13 residues. Per the germline V gene, CDR1 is SNHLY and CDR2 is FYNNEI. DNA of the CDR3: TGTGCCAGCAGGAACCAGGGGGCGCGTGGCTACACCTTC. Translated, it gives CASRNQGARGYTF.

At least ten counts were recorded for this clonotype. The genes are TRBV6-1 and TRBJ1-1, with D perhaps TRBD1 (6 bases). CDR1 is MNHNS and CDR2 is SASEGT in the germline V gene. The CDR3 runs 13 residues. The ends were cut back, 10 bases at V and 2 bases at J, with 14 bases in the middle. DNA for the CDR3: TGTGCCACAGGGGATTGGCGTAACACTGAAGCTTTCTTT. Translated, it gives CATGDWRNTEAFF.

This clonotype was observed a handful of times. A much larger clonotype is one base distant, so this may be a read error. The V and J genes are TRBV28 and TRBJ1-5; D is perhaps TRBD1 (6 bases). In germline, CDR1 is MDHEN, CDR2 SYDVKM. The CDR3 runs to 14 residues. CDR3 sequence: CANSWGQGGSPQHF. In nucleotides, the CDR3 is TGTGCCAACAGTTGGGGGCAGGGAGGTTCGCCCCAGCATTTT.

The CDR3 DNA reads TGCGCCAGCAGCTTCCCAGGGGGTCTCAAAGCCGAGCAGTACTTC. Translation gives CASSFPGGLKAEQYF. The chain couples TRBV5-1 to TRBJ2-7, with 7 positions matching TRBD1. Germline lookup yields CDR1 SGHRS and CDR2 YFSETQ. With 2 bases clipped from V and 6 bases from J, the junction kept 11 bases outside the gene matches. The length of the CDR3 is 15 residues.

This clonotype was counted many times. CDR3: CASRFGGDETQYF. The DNA for the CDR3 is TGTGCCAGCAGGTTCGGGGGTGACGAGACCCAGTACTTC. The chain uses TRBV6-1 and TRBJ2-5; maybe TRBD2 (6 bases). CDR3 size: 13 residues. Germline CDR1 and CDR2: MNHNS and SASEGT. Trimming pared 6 bases from V and 5 bases from J, leaving 13 bases between.

This clonotype was found many times. This sequence joins TRBV7-9 and TRBJ2-5; 13 bases match TRBD2. CDR1 SEHNR and CDR2 FQNEAQ come from the germline V gene (reference sequence). Trimming cost V 6 bases and J 2 bases; bases outside gene matches: 3. This CDR3 has 15 residues. CDR3 DNA sequence: TGTGCCAGCAGGGGACTAGCGGGAAGTCAAGAGACCCAGTACTTC. Amino acids: CASRGLAGSQETQYF. The whole variable domain, filled in from reference TRBV7-9 and TRBJ2-5, reads DTGVSQNPRHKITKRGQNVTFRCDPISEHNRLYWYRQTLGQGPEFLTYFQNEAQLEKSRLLSDRFSAERPKGSFSTLEIQRTEQGDSAMYLCASRGLAGSQETQYFGPGTRLLVL.

This chain uses TRBV7-2 with TRBJ2-5; D is perhaps TRBD2 (6 bases). This CDR3 spans 14 amino acids. Germline V CDR1 and CDR2: SGHTA, FQGNSA. Trimming shortened V by 5 bases and J by 2 bases, and 12 bases separated the two germline ends. CDR3 residues: CASSRGLSQETQYF. The CDR3 nucleotides read TGTGCCAGCAGCCGGGGACTTTCGCAAGAGACCCAGTACTTC.

The rearrangement uses TRBV28 and TRBJ2-5; tentatively, D is TRBD1 or TRBD2 (6 bases each). V lost 6 bases and J 2 bases, leaving 16 bases between the germline ends. There are 15 residues in the CDR3. CDR1 and CDR2 from the germline V gene are MDHEN and SYDVKM. The CDR3 region is CASRRPRGVQETQYF. The CDR3 bases are TGTGCCAGCAGACGTCCTAGGGGGGTACAAGAGACCCAGTACTTC.

V usage is TRBV6-2 or TRBV6-3 and J usage is TRBJ1-2; D call uncertain. Germline CDR1 reads MNHEY; CDR2 reads SVGEGT. Between the trimmed V and J ends, which lost 5 bases and 3 bases, there was a span of 13 bases. The CDR3 spans 14 residues. The CDR3 protein is CASSEGASHYGYTF. CDR3 nucleotides: TGTGCCAGCAGTGAAGGCGCGAGCCACTATGGCTACACCTTC.

Ten or more counts support this clonotype. A read error may produce the germline difference seen at one junction end. The V gene is TRBV6-1, the J gene TRBJ1-4; 7 bases map to TRBD1. This CDR3 is 16 amino acids long. Germline V gene sequence: CDR1 MNHNS, CDR2 SASEGT. The CDR3 here is CTSSRMTGPTNEKLFF. The CDR3 nucleotides are TGTACCAGCAGTAGAATGACAGGGCCTACTAATGAAAAACTGTTTTTT.

This chain joins TRBV18 and TRBJ2-2; D ambiguous. The germline V gene encodes CDR1 KGHSH and CDR2 LQKENI. The CDR3 has 15 residues. Deletions cut 0 bases from V and 2 bases from J, with 7 bases between. CDR3 residues: CASSPPGGNTGELFF. The CDR3 bases are TGTGCCAGCTCACCACCCGGCGGTAACACCGGGGAGCTGTTTTTT.

Turning to this clonotype: This may stem from a read error, because a much larger clone lies one nucleotide away. The V and J genes are TRBV16 and TRBJ2-1, with D possibly matching TRBD2 (6 bases). CDR1 and CDR2 (germline): KGHSY, FQNENV. The CDR3 runs to 13 residues. CDR3 loop: CACSLFGGNEQFF. CDR3 DNA sequence: TGTGCCTGCAGCCTCTTTGGGGGGAATGAGCAGTTCTTC. Based on the CDR3 plus reference TRBV16 and TRBJ2-1, the full variable domain is GEEVAQTPKHLVRGEGQKAKLYCAPIKGHSYVFWYQQVLKNEFKFLISFQNENVFDETGMPKERFSAKCLPNSPCSLEIQATKLEDSAVYFCACSLFGGNEQFFGPGTRLTVL.

This clonotype was counted only a few times. The chain has TRBV29-1 and TRBJ2-7; D possibly corresponds to TRBD2 (5 bases). The V and J ends lost 2 bases and 1 base respectively, with 9 bases between them. Germline CDR1 SQVTM, CDR2 ANQGSEA. This CDR3 spans 13 amino acids. The CDR3 nucleotides read TGCAGCGTTGAAATCGGGAAGTCCTACGAGCAGTACTTC. Protein: CSVEIGKSYEQYF.

V gene TRBV28 combines with J gene TRBJ2-2, with TRBD2 identical over 8 bases. Germline CDR1 reads MDHEN; CDR2 reads SYDVKM. V shed 7 bases and J 4 bases; nucleotides not matched to a gene: 8. CDR3 length: 15 amino acids. This chain's CDR3 is CASTLRLAGTGELFF. Written as DNA, the CDR3 is TGTGCCAGCACCCTTAGGCTAGCGGGCACCGGGGAGCTGTTTTTT.

The DNA for the CDR3 is TGTGCCAGCAGCTTGGCCGGGCGGGGCAGCTCCTACAATGAGCAGTTCTTC. Translating gives CASSLAGRGSSYNEQFF. The V gene is TRBV5-4, the J gene TRBJ2-1; possibly TRBD2 for D (6 bases). The CDR3 extends over 17 amino acids. Looked up from germline, CDR1 is SGHNT and CDR2 is YYREEE (reference sequence). V was shortened by 0 bases and J by 0 bases, with 13 bases between the two germline ends.

J is TRBJ2-4 and V is TRBV5-1; D is unclear. Germline assignment: CDR1 SGHRS and CDR2 YFSETQ. V was shortened by 0 bases and J by 8 bases, with 15 bases between the two germline ends. There are 15 residues in the CDR3. This chain's CDR3 is CASSLEIVPADIQYF. CDR3 nucleotides: TGCGCCAGCAGCTTGGAAATTGTCCCGGCGGACATTCAGTACTTC.

This clonotype was counted many times. The V call is TRBV6-1, the J call TRBJ1-1, with D uncertain. Per the germline V gene, CDR1 is MNHNS and CDR2 is SASEGT. V was shortened by 4 bases and J by 2 bases, with 14 bases between the two germline ends. The CDR3 extends over 15 amino acids. CDR3 DNA sequence: TGTGCCAGCAGTGCTGAATGGAGTTTAAACACTGAAGCTTTCTTT. Translation: CASSAEWSLNTEAFF.

This sequence joins TRBV19 and TRBJ2-4; TRBD2 might be the D (5 bases). This CDR3 is 16 amino acids long. Germline V CDR1 and CDR2: LNHDA, SQIVND (reference sequence). Trimming stripped 6 bases from V and 1 base from J, with 16 bases between. The CDR3 DNA is TGTGCCAGTAGACCCCCGTCCCGAGGGGCCAAAAACATTCAGTACTTC. Translation: CASRPPSRGAKNIQYF.

The chain is built from TRBV18 and TRBJ1-1; TRBD1 aligns across 8 bases. Germline trimming cut 3 bases from V and 7 bases from J; bases unmatched to any gene: 10. Germline assignment: CDR1 KGHSH and CDR2 LQKENI. The CDR3 extends over 15 amino acids. Here the CDR3 DNA reads TGTGCCAGCTCACCCAGGGGGCCAGCGTTAGGTGAAGCTTTCTTT. Its translation: CASSPRGPALGEAFF.

As DNA, the CDR3 is TGCGCCAGCAGCCAACAGGGGGCTAAAAACACCATATATTTT. Protein product: CASSQQGAKNTIYF. This sequence joins TRBV5-1 and TRBJ1-3; TRBD1 matches at 9 bases. CDR3 size: 14 residues. Germline CDR1 reads SGHRS; CDR2 reads YFSETQ. V lost 4 bases and J lost 6; bases outside the gene matches: 5.

This clonotype appeared many times. This chain uses TRBV27 with TRBJ2-5, with D hard to call. This CDR3 has 13 amino acids. V was shortened by 7 bases and J by 3 bases, with 12 bases between the two germline ends. Germline loops: CDR1 MNHEY, CDR2 SMNVEV (reference sequence). The CDR3 nucleotides read TGTGCCAGCAACCGGGCCCAGGAAGAGACCCAGTACTTC. It translates to CASNRAQEETQYF.

The table lists this clonotype with many counts. The CDR3 here is CSAFRESYEQYF. For the CDR3, the DNA is TGCAGTGCCTTTAGGGAGTCCTACGAGCAGTACTTC. The V and J genes are TRBV20-1 and TRBJ2-7; possible D gene TRBD2, 5 bases. This CDR3 is built from 12 residues. Between the trimmed V and J ends, which lost 6 bases and 1 base, there was a span of 10 bases. Germline lookup yields CDR1 DFQATT and CDR2 SNEGSKA (reference sequence).

At least ten counts were recorded for this clonotype. The chain is built from TRBV13 and TRBJ1-2, with D unresolved. From germline, CDR1 is PRHDT and CDR2 FYEKMQ (reference sequence). CDR3 size: 13 residues. The V end was cut by 5 bases, the J end by 3 bases, with 10 bases between. The CDR3, as DNA: TGTGCCAGCAGCATCAAGCGGGACTATGGCTACACCTTC. It is translated as CASSIKRDYGYTF.

The rearrangement uses TRBV29-1 and TRBJ2-7; 12 nucleotides line up with TRBD2. The CDR3 runs 15 residues. Germline lookup yields CDR1 SQVTM and CDR2 ANQGSEA. The V and J ends lost 4 bases and 5 bases, in that order; junction bases with no gene match: 9. CDR3 in DNA: TGCAGCGTTGGGAAGCGACTAGCGGGAGTCCACGAGCAGTACTTC. Amino acids: CSVGKRLAGVHEQYF.